This TCR beta chain was captured by sequencing in a study of blood T cells in healthy people across ages. For the second PCR, which ran for roughly 6 to 12 cycles, a sample-barcoded 5' primer and a J-beta primer mix were used. MiXCR, run by TCRdb on the 5' RACE reads, gives a single entry per CDR3 protein. The repertoire has 750,000 to 950,000 distinct CDR3 sequences, about 55% of them found once; the top ten carry under 50%. This clonotype was seen a handful of times. This TCR was recovered from an elderly man in good health. The specimen was blood.

The CDR3 coding sequence is TGTGCCAGCTCACCCGACAGGGGTGCAGATACGCAGTATTTT. Translating it yields CASSPDRGADTQYF. The rearrangement uses TRBV18 and TRBJ2-3; 8 nucleotides align to TRBD1. Trimming cost V 3 bases and J 4 bases; bases outside gene matches: 3. Germline CDR1 and CDR2: KGHSH and LQKENI. The CDR3 totals 14 residues.